This is a list of T cell receptor beta chains from one sample in a study of T cell repertoires in cytomegalovirus infection. In TCRdb, the reads were re-called with MiXCR into one record per CDR3 protein. This sample carries about 140,000 distinct CDR3 sequences, about 6% of them seen once, and the ten largest clones take more than 15%. The sample taken for sequencing was PBMCs. The receptor set was obtained from a human donor in good health (CMV status not recorded). Some clones in this sample may be carry-over from other donors' samples. CDR3s include the opening cysteine and the closing phenylalanine or tryptophan. Each record gives: clone size, D gene, J gene, V gene, CDR3 protein, CDR3 DNA. A D gene is named only where the DNA matches it firmly. Only some rows state a clone size, as once, few, many or a class for expanded clones.

many	TRBD1	TRBJ1-2	TRBV7-2	CASSLNWSGGGYTF	TGTGCCAGCAGCTTAAACTGGTCAGGGGGTGGCTACACCTTC
many	NA	TRBJ2-1	TRBV7-8	CASSFRAGTNYNEQFF	TGTGCCAGCAGCTTTCGGGCGGGGACGAACTACAATGAGCAGTTCTTC
NA	TRBD2	TRBJ2-1	TRBV2	CASSGLAPLGEQFF	TGTGCCAGCAGCGGACTAGCGCCTTTGGGAGAGCAGTTCTTC
many	NA	TRBJ1-5	TRBV7-8	CASSPGRLRNQPQHF	TGTGCCAGCAGCCCCGGCAGGCTTCGCAATCAGCCCCAGCATTTT
NA	NA	TRBJ2-1	TRBV28	CASSFFFRDEQFF	TGTGCCAGCAGTTTTTTTTTCCGGGATGAGCAGTTCTTC
few	TRBD1	TRBJ1-6	TRBV12-3/TRBV12-4	CASTLTGGGNSPLHF	TGTGCCAGCACCTTGACAGGGGGCGGTAATTCACCCCTCCACTTT
NA	NA	TRBJ2-7	TRBV28	CASSLGGRPYEQYF	TGTGCCAGCAGTTTGGGGGGGCGCCCCTACGAGCAGTACTTC
NA	NA	TRBJ2-5	TRBV6-6	CASSYNSGRVQQYF	TGTGCCAGCAGTTACAATTCTGGCAGGGTGCAGCAGTACTTC
few	TRBD1	TRBJ1-6	TRBV20-1	CSARGTGGGSPLHF	TGCAGTGCCAGGGGGACAGGGGGGGGTTCACCCCTCCACTTT
many	NA	TRBJ2-5	TRBV7-2	CASSLVPLWRGGTQYF	TGTGCCAGCAGCTTAGTCCCCCTCTGGCGGGGTGGAACCCAGTACTTC
NA	NA	TRBJ2-5	TRBV11-2	CASSLGPGQTQYF	TGTGCCAGCAGCCTTGGACCCGGGCAGACCCAGTACTTC
NA	NA	TRBJ1-1	TRBV18	CASSPPRPGSMNTEAFF	TGTGCCAGCTCACCCCCCCGGCCAGGTTCGATGAACACTGAAGCTTTCTTT
many	NA	TRBJ1-2	TRBV19	CAGDRDTGDYGYTF	TGTGCCGGAGACCGGGACACTGGAGACTATGGCTACACCTTC
many	NA	TRBJ2-1	TRBV7-9	CASSPPDSGREQFF	TGTGCCAGCAGCCCCCCGGATTCGGGGAGGGAGCAGTTCTTC
many	TRBD1	TRBJ1-1	TRBV7-3	CASSPEQGAIKAFF	TGTGCCAGCAGCCCTGAACAGGGGGCAATCAAAGCTTTCTTT
many	TRBD2	TRBJ2-7	TRBV6-1	CASSGDLAGGNPSSYEQYF	TGTGCCAGCAGTGGAGATCTAGCGGGGGGAAACCCGAGCTCCTACGAGCAGTACTTC
many	NA	TRBJ2-3	TRBV6-5	CASSYSGTFVDTQYF	TGTGCCAGCAGTTACTCCGGGACATTCGTAGATACGCAGTATTTT
many	NA	TRBJ1-1	TRBV28	CASSPYKSTEAFF	TGTGCCAGCAGTCCATACAAGTCCACTGAAGCTTTCTTT
many	NA	TRBJ2-2	TRBV7-3	CASSLIATGELFF	TGTGCCAGCAGCTTAATCGCGACCGGGGAGCTGTTTTTT
NA	NA	TRBJ1-2	TRBV19	CASRSDDGIVNGYTF	TGTGCCAGTAGAAGCGACGACGGGATCGTGAATGGCTACACCTTC
few	NA	TRBJ2-2	TRBV30	CASGQNTGELFF	TGTGCCTCGGGACAGAACACCGGGGAGCTGTTTTTT
few	NA	TRBJ2-1	TRBV6-2/TRBV6-3	CASILPVGGGDEQFF	TGTGCCAGCATCCTACCCGTGGGGGGGGGCGATGAGCAGTTCTTC
many	NA	TRBJ1-2	TRBV12-5	CASAPSGDLGGYTF	TGTGCTAGTGCTCCTTCAGGGGATCTAGGTGGCTACACCTTC